This record concerns one TCR beta chain sequence. Its matching antigen is unknown. PCR was performed using 60 Vbeta and 13 Jbeta primers. The repertoire was sequenced with immunoSEQ multiplex PCR; TCRdb's copy has only in-frame clones and lacks some. The sample records around 130,000 clones, around four fifths being singletons. The data originate from a study of cytomegalovirus exposure and HLA in healthy donors. As for the study in general: Counted in an early data release were tens of millions of unique TCRs from HLA-typed donors.

General study points: Several top significant clusters appeared, in a later analysis, to be linked to common viral pathogens. Later analysis indicated greater clonal expansion among HLA-associated TCR beta chains than among equally common other chains.

This CDR3 contains 17 residues. Per the germline V gene, CDR1 is SNHLY and CDR2 is FYNNEI. The ends lost 2 bases at V and 0 bases at J; junction bases unmatched: 6. The sequence came from a man in his forties or fifties in good health and CMV-seronegative. The chain carries TRBV2 and TRBJ1-3, with 8 bases matching TRBD1. Material for sequencing was PBMCs. The CDR3 bases are TGTGCCAGCAGTGAAACCCGGACAGGGTTCTCTGGAAACACCATATATTTT. Its translation: CASSETRTGFSGNTIYF. Full variable domain (rest looked up from reference TRBV2 and TRBJ1-3): EPEVTQTPSHQVTQMGQEVILRCVPISNHLYFYWYRQILGQKVEFLVSFYNNEISEKSEIFDDQFSVERPDGSNFTLKIRSTKLEDSAMYFCASSETRTGFSGNTIYFGEGSWLTVV.